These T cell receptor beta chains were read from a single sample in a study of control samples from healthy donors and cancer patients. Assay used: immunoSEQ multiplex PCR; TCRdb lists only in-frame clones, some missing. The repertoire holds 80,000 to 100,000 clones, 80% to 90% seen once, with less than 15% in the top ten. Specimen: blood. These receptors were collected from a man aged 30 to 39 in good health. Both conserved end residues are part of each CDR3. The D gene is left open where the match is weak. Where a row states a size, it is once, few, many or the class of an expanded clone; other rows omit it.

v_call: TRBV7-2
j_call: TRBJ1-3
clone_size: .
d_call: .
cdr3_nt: TGTGCCAGCAGCCTACTGGGGCTCTCTGGAAACACCATATATTTT
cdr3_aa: CASSLLGLSGNTIYF

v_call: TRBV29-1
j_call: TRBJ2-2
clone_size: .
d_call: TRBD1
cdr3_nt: TGCAGCGCGACCAGGGGGATAAACACCGGGGAGCTGTTTTTT
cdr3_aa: CSATRGINTGELFF

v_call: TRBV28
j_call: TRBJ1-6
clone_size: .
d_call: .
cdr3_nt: TGTGCCACCAGGGAGGGGTTATCACCCCTCCACTTT
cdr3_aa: CATREGLSPLHF

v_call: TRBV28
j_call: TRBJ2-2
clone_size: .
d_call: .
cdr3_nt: TGTGCCAGCAGTTTCAATATAGGGAGAAACACCGGGGAGCTGTTTTTT
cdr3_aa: CASSFNIGRNTGELFF

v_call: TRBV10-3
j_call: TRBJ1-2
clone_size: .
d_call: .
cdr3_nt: TGTGCCATCAGTGAGGGAACAGCCGGCTACACCTTC
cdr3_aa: CAISEGTAGYTF

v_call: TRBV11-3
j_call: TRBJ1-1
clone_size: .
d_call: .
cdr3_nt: TGTGCCAGCAGTTGGGGGCCGGACACTGAAGCTTTCTTT
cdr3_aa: CASSWGPDTEAFF

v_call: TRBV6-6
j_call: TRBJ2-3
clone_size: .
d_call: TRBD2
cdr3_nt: TGTGCCAGCAGAAGCGGGAGGGCCGCAGATACGCAGTATTTT
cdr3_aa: CASRSGRAADTQYF

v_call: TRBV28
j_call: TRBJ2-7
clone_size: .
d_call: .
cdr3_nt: TGTGCCAGCAGTTGGGGTAGCGGACGACGGAGGGAGCAGTACTTC
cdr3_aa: CASSWGSGRRREQYF

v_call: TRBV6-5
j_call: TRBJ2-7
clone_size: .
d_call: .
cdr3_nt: TGTGCCAGCAGTTACCGGGACGGTGTATACTACGAGCAGTACTTC
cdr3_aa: CASSYRDGVYYEQYF

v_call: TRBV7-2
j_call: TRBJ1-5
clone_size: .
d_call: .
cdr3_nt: TGTGCCAGCAGCTTGAGTTCTAGGGTTGTGCAGCCCCAGCATTTT
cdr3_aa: CASSLSSRVVQPQHF

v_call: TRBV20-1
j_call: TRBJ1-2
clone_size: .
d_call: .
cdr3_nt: TGCAGTGCCGCCGGCGGGTATGGCTACACCTTC
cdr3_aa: CSAAGGYGYTF

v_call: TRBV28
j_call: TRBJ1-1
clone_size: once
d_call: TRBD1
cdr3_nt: TGTGCCAGCAGATCACAGACAGGGTTCACTGAAGCTTTCTTT
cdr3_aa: CASRSQTGFTEAFF

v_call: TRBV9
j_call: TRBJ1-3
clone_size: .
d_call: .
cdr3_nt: TGTGCCAGCAGCGGGGTGGGGACGGCTCAACGAAACACCATATATTTT
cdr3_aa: CASSGVGTAQRNTIYF

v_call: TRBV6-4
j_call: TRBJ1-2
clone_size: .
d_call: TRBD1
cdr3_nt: TGTGCCAGCAGTGACCTAAGACAGGGGAACTATGGCTACACCTTC
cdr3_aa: CASSDLRQGNYGYTF

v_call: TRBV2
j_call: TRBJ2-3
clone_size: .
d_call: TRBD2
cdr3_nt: TGTGCCAGCAGGGCGGGAGGTTCAAATACGCAGTATTTT
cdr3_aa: CASRAGGSNTQYF

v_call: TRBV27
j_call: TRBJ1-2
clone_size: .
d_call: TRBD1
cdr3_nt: TGTGCCAGCAGTTTACAACAGGGGGGCGGCTACACCTTC
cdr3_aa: CASSLQQGGGYTF

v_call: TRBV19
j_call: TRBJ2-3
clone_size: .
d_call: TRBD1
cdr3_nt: TGTGCCAGTAGTTCCGATGTACAGGGGTTGTATACGCAGTATTTT
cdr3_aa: CASSSDVQGLYTQYF

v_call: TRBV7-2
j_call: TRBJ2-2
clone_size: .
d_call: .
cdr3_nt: TGTGCCAGCAGCGCCCCGGGACATGGTATCACCGGGGAGCTGTTTTTT
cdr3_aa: CASSAPGHGITGELFF

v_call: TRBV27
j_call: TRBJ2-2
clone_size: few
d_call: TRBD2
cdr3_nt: TGTGCCAGCAGTTTAACGACTAGCCCCGGGGAGCTGTTTTTT
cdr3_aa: CASSLTTSPGELFF

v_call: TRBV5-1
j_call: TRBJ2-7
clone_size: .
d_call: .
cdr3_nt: TGCGCCAGCAGCTTGGCCGATGGGGAGCAGTACTTC
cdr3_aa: CASSLADGEQYF

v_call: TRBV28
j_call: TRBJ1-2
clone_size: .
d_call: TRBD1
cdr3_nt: TGTGCCAGCAGCTCCCGGGACAGGGGCGGTGGCTACACCTTC
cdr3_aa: CASSSRDRGGGYTF

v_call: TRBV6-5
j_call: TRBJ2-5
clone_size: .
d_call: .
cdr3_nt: TGTGCCAGCAGCTCCAGGGGGGGCGGCGAGACCCAGTACTTC
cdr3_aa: CASSSRGGGETQYF

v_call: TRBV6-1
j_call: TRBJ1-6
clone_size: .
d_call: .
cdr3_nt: TGTGCCAGCAGTGAAGCTTTTCTCAATTCACCCCTCCACTTT
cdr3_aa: CASSEAFLNSPLHF

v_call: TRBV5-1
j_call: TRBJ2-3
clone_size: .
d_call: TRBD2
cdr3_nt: TGCGCCAGCAGCTTGCGCTCTGGCGGGACTAGCGGGAGTGCAGATACGCAGTATTTT
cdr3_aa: CASSLRSGGTSGSADTQYF

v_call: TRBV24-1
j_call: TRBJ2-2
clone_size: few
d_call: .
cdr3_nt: TGTGCCACCAGTGATTCCCCTCATTGGGGGAGGCCGAACACCGGGGAGCTGTTTTTT
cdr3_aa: CATSDSPHWGRPNTGELFF

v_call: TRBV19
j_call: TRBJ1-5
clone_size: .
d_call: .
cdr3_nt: TGTGCCAGTAGTGTAGACAGATTGGACTGGCAGCCCCAGCATTTT
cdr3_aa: CASSVDRLDWQPQHF

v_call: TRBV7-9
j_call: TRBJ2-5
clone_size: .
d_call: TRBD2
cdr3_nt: TGTGCCAGCAGCCCACTGCCGGGGGGAGAAGAGACCCAGTACTTC
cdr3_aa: CASSPLPGGEETQYF

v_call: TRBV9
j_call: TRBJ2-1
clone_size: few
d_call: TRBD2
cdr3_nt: TGTGCCAGCAGCGGGGCGGGAGTTAGCGATGAGCAGTTCTTC
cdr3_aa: CASSGAGVSDEQFF

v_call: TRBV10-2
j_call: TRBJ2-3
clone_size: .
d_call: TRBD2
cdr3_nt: TGCGCCAGCAGTGAGCCCAGACTAGCGGGAGTGGATACGCAGTATTTT
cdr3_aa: CASSEPRLAGVDTQYF

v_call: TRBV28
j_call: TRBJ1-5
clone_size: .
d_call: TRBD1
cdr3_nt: TGTGCCAGCAGTCGAGGGGGCGGCGGGGGCAATCAGCCCCAGCATTTT
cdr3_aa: CASSRGGGGGNQPQHF

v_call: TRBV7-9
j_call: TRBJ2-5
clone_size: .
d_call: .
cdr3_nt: TGTGCCAGCAGCTTAAGACAGCAAGAGACCCAGTACTTC
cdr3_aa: CASSLRQQETQYF

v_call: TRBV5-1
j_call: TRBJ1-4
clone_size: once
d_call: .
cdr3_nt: TGCGCCAGCAGCTGGAGGGTCAAGGGTGAAAAACTGTTTTTT
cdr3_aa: CASSWRVKGEKLFF

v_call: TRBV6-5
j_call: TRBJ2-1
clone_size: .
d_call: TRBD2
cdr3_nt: TGTGCCAGCAGCCCCGCTAGCGGGAGTATCGATGAGCAGTTCTTC
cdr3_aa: CASSPASGSIDEQFF

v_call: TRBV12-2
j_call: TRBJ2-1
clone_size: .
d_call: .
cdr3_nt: TGTGCAAGTCGCTTAGTCACGCGGCTAGCGGGAGGACACTATACTTACAATGAGCAGTTCTTC
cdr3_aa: CASRLVTRLAGGHYTYNEQFF

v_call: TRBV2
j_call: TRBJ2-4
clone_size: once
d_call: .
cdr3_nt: TGTGCCAGCGGGAGAGACAGAAACCAAAACATTCAGTACTTC
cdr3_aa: CASGRDRNQNIQYF

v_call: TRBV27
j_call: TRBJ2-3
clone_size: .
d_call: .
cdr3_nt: TGTGCCAGCAGCCTCGACATACGGAGCAGCGGAGATACGCAGTATTTT
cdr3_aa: CASSLDIRSSGDTQYF

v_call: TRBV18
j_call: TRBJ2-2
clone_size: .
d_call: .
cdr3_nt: TGTGCCAGCTCTTCGGCGGCGGCCTCGAACACCGGGGAGCTGTTTTTT
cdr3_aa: CASSSAAASNTGELFF

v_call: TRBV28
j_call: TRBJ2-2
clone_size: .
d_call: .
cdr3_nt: TGTGCCAGCAGTTTAAAGCAAGCGAACACCGGGGAGCTGTTTTTT
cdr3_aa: CASSLKQANTGELFF

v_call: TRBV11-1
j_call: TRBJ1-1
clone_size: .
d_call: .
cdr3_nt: TGTGCCAGTAGTAGGGGTAACACTGAAGCTTTCTTT
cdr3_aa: CASSRGNTEAFF

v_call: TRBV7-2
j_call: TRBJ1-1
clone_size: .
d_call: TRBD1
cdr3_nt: TGTGCCAGCAGCTCCAGGACAGGGGAGGGAATGAACACTGAAGCTTTCTTT
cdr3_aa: CASSSRTGEGMNTEAFF

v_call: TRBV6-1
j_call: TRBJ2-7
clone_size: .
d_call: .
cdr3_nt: TGTGCCAGCAGTGAAGTCAGGGCCTACGAGCAGTACTTC
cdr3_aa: CASSEVRAYEQYF

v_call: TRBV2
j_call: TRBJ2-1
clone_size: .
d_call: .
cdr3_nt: TGTGCCAGCAGGGAAGGGACTTCCACGGGTTACAATGAGCAGTTCTTC
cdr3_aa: CASREGTSTGYNEQFF